The T cell receptor beta chain described here comes from a study of a mutant IDH1 vaccine in newly diagnosed glioma. For the study at large: Patients were pretreated with radiotherapy, temozolomide, or both, mostly both.

Study-level results: Pseudoprogression appeared independent of alterations in top peripheral clonotypes.

Assay: immunoSEQ multiplex PCR; the TCRdb copy retains only in-frame clones and omits some. The table has roughly 50,000 clones, about 81% seen once. Time point defined: week 23, last vaccination. Vaccination used 300 ug of mutant IDH1 20-mer peptide per dose, with topical imiquimod. Turning to this clone: Antigen: not known.

V was trimmed by 5 bases and J by 0 bases, leaving 3 bases between them. Germline CDR1 SGHTA, CDR2 FQGNSA. CDR3 length: 12 amino acids. Sample: PBMCs, taken from a glioma patient whose treatment included an IDH1 peptide vaccine. This sequence originates from a middle-aged woman with glioma. Some clones in this sample may be carry-over from other donors' samples. V and J are TRBV7-2 and TRBJ2-3; no definite D call. CDR3 nucleotide sequence: TGTGCCAGCAGCATCAGCACAGATACGCAGTATTTT. It is translated as CASSISTDTQYF.